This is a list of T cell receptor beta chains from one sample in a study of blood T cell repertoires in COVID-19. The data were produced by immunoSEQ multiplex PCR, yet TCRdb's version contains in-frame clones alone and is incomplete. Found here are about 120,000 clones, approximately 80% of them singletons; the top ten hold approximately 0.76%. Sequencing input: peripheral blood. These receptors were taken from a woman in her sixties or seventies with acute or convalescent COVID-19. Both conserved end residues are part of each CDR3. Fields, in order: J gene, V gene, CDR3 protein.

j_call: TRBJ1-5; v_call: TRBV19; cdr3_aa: CASTSGQGSLPQHF
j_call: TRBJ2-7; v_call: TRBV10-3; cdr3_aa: CAIKGQGDEQYF
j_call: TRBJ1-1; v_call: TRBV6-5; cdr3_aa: CASGEANTEAFF
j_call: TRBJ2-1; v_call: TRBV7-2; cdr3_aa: CASRKSPPTGTGENNEQFF
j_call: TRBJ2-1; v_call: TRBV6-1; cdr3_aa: CASSEALTRGLSGNRSEQFF
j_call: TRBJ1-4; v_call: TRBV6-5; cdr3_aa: CASSRTAHPEKLFF
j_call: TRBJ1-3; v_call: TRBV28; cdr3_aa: CASRGGGAGRPLVSGNTIYF
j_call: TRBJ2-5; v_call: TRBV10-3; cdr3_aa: CAISDRGLGTQYF
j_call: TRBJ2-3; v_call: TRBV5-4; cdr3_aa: CASSLEVTLGADTQYF
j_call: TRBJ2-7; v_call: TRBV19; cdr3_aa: CASRGGGLNLGYEQYF
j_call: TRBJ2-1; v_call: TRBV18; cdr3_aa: CASSPTSGGASRNEQFF
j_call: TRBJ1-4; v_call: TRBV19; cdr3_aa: CASSIYRGFATNEKLFF
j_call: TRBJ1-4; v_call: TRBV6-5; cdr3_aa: CASSKQGADEKLFF
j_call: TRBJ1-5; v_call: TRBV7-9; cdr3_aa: CASSSVTGQAQHF
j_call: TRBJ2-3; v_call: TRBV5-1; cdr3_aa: CASSGGAGGADTQYF
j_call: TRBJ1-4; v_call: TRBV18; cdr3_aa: CASSQDSNEKLFF
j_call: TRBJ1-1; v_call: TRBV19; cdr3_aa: CASSTGTGGENRAFF
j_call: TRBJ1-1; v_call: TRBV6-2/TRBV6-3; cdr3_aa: CASSYSGTDIEAFF
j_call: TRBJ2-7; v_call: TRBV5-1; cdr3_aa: CASSLAAGITYEQYF
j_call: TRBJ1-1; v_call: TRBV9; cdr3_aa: CASSVAGVALNTEAFF
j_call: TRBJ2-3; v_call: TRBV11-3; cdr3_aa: CASSLEGGPTDTQYF
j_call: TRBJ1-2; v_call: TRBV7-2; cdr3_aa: CASSLAFGTLPYGYTF
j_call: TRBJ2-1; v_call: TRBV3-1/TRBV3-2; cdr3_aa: CASSPGLAYNEQFF
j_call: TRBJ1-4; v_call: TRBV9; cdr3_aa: CASSFRTGRNEKLFF
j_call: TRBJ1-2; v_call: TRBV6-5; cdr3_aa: CASSYSRDSYGYTF
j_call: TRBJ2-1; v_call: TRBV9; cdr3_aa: CASSVGNERESSYNEQFF
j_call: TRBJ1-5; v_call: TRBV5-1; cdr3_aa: CASSLEGGGQPQHF
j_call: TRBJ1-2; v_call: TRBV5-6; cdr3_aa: CASSSDTLYGYTF
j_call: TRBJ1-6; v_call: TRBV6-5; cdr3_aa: CASSPRTGSNSPLHF
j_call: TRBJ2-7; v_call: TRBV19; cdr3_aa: CASSIGAEQYF